These 24 T cell receptor beta chains were sequenced from one sample in a study of T cells in Graves' hyperthyroidism and ophthalmopathy. It was RNA transcripts that yielded the amplified TCR beta CDR3 regions. Initially, a first-round RT-PCR of the TCR CDR3 employed the HTBI primer set. One entry per CDR3 protein results from TCRdb running MiXCR on the multiplex PCR reads. This table has 350,000 to 450,000 distinct CDR3 sequences, approximately 14% appearing once. Source material: blood. These receptor sequences come from a woman aged 55 to 70 with Graves' hyperthyroidism.

This clonotype appeared a few times. The chain links TRBV24-1 to TRBJ1-3; D gene uncertain. Germline values: CDR1 KGHDR, CDR2 SFDVKD. The CDR3 is 13 residues long. V was pared by 4 bases and J by 3 bases, with 6 bases between. The CDR3 reads CATSEASGNTIYF. CDR3 DNA: TGTGCCACCAGTGAGGCAAGTGGAAACACCATATATTTT.

The genes are TRBV9 and TRBJ1-3, with 7 bases fitting TRBD1. The CDR3 covers 16 residues. V was clipped by 0 bases and J by 1 base; unmatched bases: 4. Germline V gene data show CDR1 as SGDLS and CDR2 as YYNGEE. CDR3 in DNA: TGTGCCAGCAGCGTAGATCCAGGGGGGTCTGGAAACACCATATATTTT. Protein product: CASSVDPGGSGNTIYF.

This clonotype came up many times. The CDR3 bases are TGTGCCAGCAGTTCCCGTTTGAGCTCCTATAATTCACCCCTCCACTTT. This gives the protein CASSSRLSSYNSPLHF. The rearrangement uses TRBV27 and TRBJ1-6; unclear D gene. Between the trimmed V and J ends, which lost 4 bases and 0 bases, there was a span of 10 bases. The CDR3 is 16 residues long. The germline V gene has CDR1 MNHEY and CDR2 SMNVEV (reference sequence).

The chain uses TRBV5-4 and TRBJ2-7, with 8 positions matching TRBD1. V shed 1 base and J 5 bases; nucleotides not matched to a gene: 8. This CDR3 is 15 amino acids long. The V gene's germline CDR1 is SGHNT and CDR2 YYREEE (reference sequence). The CDR3 loop is CASSLMGQGANEQYF. DNA for the CDR3: TGTGCCAGCAGCTTGATGGGTCAGGGGGCCAACGAGCAGTACTTC.

The table lists this clonotype with many counts. CDR3 region: CASSLGRAVREQYF. The DNA for the CDR3 is TGTGCCAGCAGCCTAGGAAGGGCGGTTCGGGAGCAGTACTTC. The V call is TRBV3-1, the J call TRBJ2-7; no clear D. The CDR3 runs to 14 residues. The germline V gene has CDR1 LGHDT and CDR2 YNNKEL (reference sequence). V was cut by 4 bases and J by 7 bases, with 17 bases left in between.

This clonotype was counted a few times. The rearrangement links TRBV5-1 to TRBJ1-6; 7 bases align to TRBD1. Losses at the gene ends were 0 bases for V and 7 bases for J; bases not matched to a gene: 4. The germline gives CDR1 SGHRS, CDR2 YFSETQ. This CDR3 has 15 amino acids. The CDR3 reads CASSLGDSTNSPLHF. CDR3 DNA sequence: TGCGCCAGCAGCTTGGGGGACAGTACGAATTCACCCCTCCACTTT.

This clonotype appeared many times. The chain links TRBV18 to TRBJ2-7; D gene unclear. The CDR3 contains 12 residues. The germline CDR1 and CDR2 sequences are KGHSH and LQKENI. The ends were cut back, 3 bases at V and 0 bases at J, with 3 bases in the middle. CDR3 loop: CASSPYSYEQYF. CDR3 DNA sequence: TGTGCCAGCTCACCCTACTCCTACGAGCAGTACTTC.

In this sample, this clonotype turned up many times. This chain uses TRBV18 with TRBJ2-5; D gene uncertain. CDR1 is KGHSH and CDR2 is LQKENI in the germline V gene. V was pared by 3 bases and J by 2 bases, with 7 bases between. CDR3 length: 13 amino acids. As DNA, the CDR3 is TGTGCCAGCTCACCGAGGCAGCAAGAGACCCAGTACTTC. Translated, it gives CASSPRQQETQYF. The whole variable domain, filled in from reference TRBV18 and TRBJ2-5, reads NAGVMQNPRHLVRRRGQEARLRCSPMKGHSHVYWYRQLPEEGLKFMVYLQKENIIDESGMPKERFSAEFPKEGPSILRIQQVVRGDSAAYFCASSPRQQETQYFGPGTRLLVL.

This clonotype was seen at least ten times. The chain is built from TRBV12-3 or TRBV12-4 and TRBJ2-2, with no clear D. The V end lost 2 bases, the J end lost 1 base, and 11 bases lay between the germline ends. The CDR3 has 16 amino acids. This chain's CDR3 is CASSLSSWQNTGELFF. CDR3 sequence (DNA): TGTGCCAGCAGTTTATCTTCATGGCAGAACACCGGGGAGCTGTTTTTT.

The V call is TRBV29-1, the J call TRBJ2-3, with D perhaps matching TRBD2 (6 bases). With 4 bases removed from V and 6 bases from J, the gap between germline ends came to 8 bases. This CDR3 has 11 amino acids. The germline CDR1 and CDR2 sequences are SQVTM and ANQGSEA. The CDR3 sequence is CSVGDWDTQYF. CDR3 DNA sequence: TGCAGCGTTGGGGACTGGGATACGCAGTATTTT.

The V gene is TRBV13, the J gene TRBJ2-1, with 12 bases aligning to TRBD2. Losses at the gene ends were 6 bases for V and 3 bases for J; bases not matched to a gene: 6. Germline values: CDR1 PRHDT, CDR2 FYEKMQ (reference sequence). CDR3 length: 16 amino acids. CDR3 loop: CASSGGTSGHYNEQFF. The CDR3 DNA is TGTGCCAGCAGTGGCGGGACTAGCGGGCACTACAATGAGCAGTTCTTC.

The rearrangement links TRBV5-1 to TRBJ1-4; tentative D call: TRBD1 (5 bases). The V end was cut by 4 bases, the J end by 3 bases, with 13 bases between. Germline lookup yields CDR1 SGHRS and CDR2 YFSETQ. This CDR3 comprises 15 residues. The CDR3: CASSTSGTANEKLFF. The CDR3 DNA is TGCGCCAGCAGCACCTCCGGGACGGCTAATGAAAAACTGTTTTTT.

This clonotype showed up just a few times. The V gene is TRBV3-1, the J gene TRBJ1-2, with a weak D call TRBD1 (5 bases). CDR3 size: 15 residues. Trimming cost V 4 bases and J 3 bases, with 15 bases left between them. In germline, CDR1 is LGHDT, CDR2 YNNKEL (reference sequence). CDR3: CASSLQRGEHYGYTF. CDR3 DNA: TGTGCCAGCAGCCTCCAGCGGGGCGAACACTATGGCTACACCTTC.

This clonotype was detected many times. The chain recombines TRBV24-1 with TRBJ2-3; 9 nucleotides align to TRBD2. CDR1 KGHDR and CDR2 SFDVKD come from the germline V gene. The CDR3 loop spans 16 amino acids. V shed 5 bases and J 2 bases; nucleotides not matched to a gene: 7. In DNA form, the CDR3 reads TGTGCCACCAGTGTGGGAGCGGGAGGACTCACAGATACGCAGTATTTT. It encodes CATSVGAGGLTDTQYF.

The table lists this clonotype with many counts. CDR3 residues: CASSSNEQYF. DNA for the CDR3: TGTGCCAGCAGTTCAAACGAGCAGTACTTC. This chain connects TRBV28 to TRBJ2-7; no firm D call. Trimming stripped 4 bases from V and 5 bases from J, with 3 bases between. Germline CDR1 is MDHEN and CDR2 is SYDVKM. This CDR3 comprises 10 residues.

This clonotype has at least ten counts. The rearrangement links TRBV11-2 to TRBJ2-3, with D unclear. The V end was cut by 0 bases, the J end by 6 bases, with 13 bases between. In germline, CDR1 is SGHAT, CDR2 FQNNGV. The length of the CDR3 is 15 residues. For the CDR3, the DNA is TGTGCCAGCAGCTTAGATCCCTCAGGCGCGGATACGCAGTATTTT. As protein: CASSLDPSGADTQYF.

This clonotype occurred many times. This chain uses TRBV11-2 with TRBJ2-3, with 15 positions matching TRBD2. Germline V gene sequence: CDR1 SGHAT, CDR2 FQNNGV. The CDR3 covers 16 residues. V shed 6 bases and J 5 bases; nucleotides not matched to a gene: 6. The CDR3 DNA is TGTGCCAGCAGTCTCGGACTAGCGGGAGGGGGAGATACGCAGTATTTT. Translated: CASSLGLAGGGDTQYF. Supplemented by reference TRBV11-2 and TRBJ2-3, the full variable domain reads EAGVAQSPRYKIIEKRQSVAFWCNPISGHATLYWYQQILGQGPKLLIQFQNNGVVDDSQLPKDRFSAERLKGVDSTLKIQPAKLEDSAVYLCASSLGLAGGGDTQYFGPGTRLTVL.

This clonotype occurred many times. The gene calls are TRBV18 and TRBJ1-3, with no clear D. V lost 4 bases to trimming and J lost 0 bases, with 4 bases between them. The CDR3 totals 13 residues. Germline V gives CDR1 KGHSH, CDR2 LQKENI. In nucleotides, the CDR3 is TGTGCCAGCTCACAGGGCTCTGGAAACACCATATATTTT. Translated, it gives CASSQGSGNTIYF.

V is TRBV27 and J is TRBJ1-5; D is perhaps TRBD1 (6 bases). This CDR3 region has 13 residues. Germline V gives CDR1 MNHEY, CDR2 SMNVEV (reference sequence). The V gene lost 5 bases and the J gene lost 7 bases, with 12 bases spanning the gap. CDR3 protein: CASSVNRVQPQHF. The CDR3 region has the DNA TGTGCCAGCAGTGTTAACAGGGTCCAGCCCCAGCATTTT.

This clonotype was detected ten times or more. The V and J genes are TRBV11-3 and TRBJ2-1, with TRBD1 matching 9 bases. The germline V gene has CDR1 SGHNT and CDR2 YENEEA. The CDR3 runs to 17 residues. V lost 0 bases to trimming and J lost 8 bases; unmatched junction nucleotides: 11. CDR3 loop: CASSLDGPGQGVDEQFF. Here the CDR3 DNA reads TGTGCCAGCAGCTTAGACGGACCGGGACAGGGAGTCGATGAGCAGTTCTTC.

The chain is built from TRBV10-3 and TRBJ2-3, with unresolved D. CDR3 length equals 14 residues. The germline V and J ends were trimmed by 4 bases and 1 base, with 9 bases remaining between them. Germline lookup yields CDR1 ENHRY and CDR2 SYGVKD. The CDR3 protein is CAISGFRGTDTQYF. The CDR3 DNA sequence: TGTGCCATCAGTGGCTTTAGGGGCACAGATACGCAGTATTTT.

The chain is built from TRBV5-6 and TRBJ2-7; TRBD1 matches 7 bases. CDR1 and CDR2 from the germline V gene are SGHDT and YYEEEE. The CDR3 has 15 residues. The junction had 9 bases not matched to a gene; V was cut back by 3 bases and J by 3 bases. CDR3 loop: CASSSDRASHYEQYF. CDR3 sequence (DNA): TGTGCCAGCAGCTCTGACAGGGCCAGTCACTACGAGCAGTACTTC.

The rearrangement joins TRBV18 to TRBJ2-7, with TRBD1 matching 8 bases. Unmatched junction bases numbered 10, after V lost 3 bases and J lost 6 bases. The V gene's germline CDR1 is KGHSH and CDR2 LQKENI. This CDR3 comprises 15 residues. The CDR3 nucleotides are TGTGCCAGCTCACCCCCCTCGACAGGGGAGAGCGAGCAGTACTTC. This gives the protein CASSPPSTGESEQYF.

This clonotype appeared a few times. This chain's CDR3 is CSVDSGNQETQYF. The CDR3 bases are TGCAGCGTTGATTCGGGGAACCAAGAGACCCAGTACTTC. The chain uses TRBV29-1 and TRBJ2-5; TRBD2 might be the D (5 bases). Trimming took 3 bases from V and 0 from J, leaving 8 bases between them. The germline V gene has CDR1 SQVTM and CDR2 ANQGSEA. The CDR3 contains 13 residues.